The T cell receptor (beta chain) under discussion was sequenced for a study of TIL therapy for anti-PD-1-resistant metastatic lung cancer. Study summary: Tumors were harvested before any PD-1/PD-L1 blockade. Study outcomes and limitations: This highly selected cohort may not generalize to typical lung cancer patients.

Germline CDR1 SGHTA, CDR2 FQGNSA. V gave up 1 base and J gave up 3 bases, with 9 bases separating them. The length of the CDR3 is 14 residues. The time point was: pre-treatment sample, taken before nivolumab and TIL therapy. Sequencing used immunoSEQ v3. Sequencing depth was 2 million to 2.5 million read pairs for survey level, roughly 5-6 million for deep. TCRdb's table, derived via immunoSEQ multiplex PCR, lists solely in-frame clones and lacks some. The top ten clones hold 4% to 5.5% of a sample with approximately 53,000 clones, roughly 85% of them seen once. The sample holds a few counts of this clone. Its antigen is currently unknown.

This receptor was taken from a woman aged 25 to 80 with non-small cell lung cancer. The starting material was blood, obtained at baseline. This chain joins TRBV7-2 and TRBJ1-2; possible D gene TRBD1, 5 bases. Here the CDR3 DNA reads TGTGCCAGCAGCTTAGGCGTGGGGGACTATGGCTACACCTTC. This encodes CASSLGVGDYGYTF.